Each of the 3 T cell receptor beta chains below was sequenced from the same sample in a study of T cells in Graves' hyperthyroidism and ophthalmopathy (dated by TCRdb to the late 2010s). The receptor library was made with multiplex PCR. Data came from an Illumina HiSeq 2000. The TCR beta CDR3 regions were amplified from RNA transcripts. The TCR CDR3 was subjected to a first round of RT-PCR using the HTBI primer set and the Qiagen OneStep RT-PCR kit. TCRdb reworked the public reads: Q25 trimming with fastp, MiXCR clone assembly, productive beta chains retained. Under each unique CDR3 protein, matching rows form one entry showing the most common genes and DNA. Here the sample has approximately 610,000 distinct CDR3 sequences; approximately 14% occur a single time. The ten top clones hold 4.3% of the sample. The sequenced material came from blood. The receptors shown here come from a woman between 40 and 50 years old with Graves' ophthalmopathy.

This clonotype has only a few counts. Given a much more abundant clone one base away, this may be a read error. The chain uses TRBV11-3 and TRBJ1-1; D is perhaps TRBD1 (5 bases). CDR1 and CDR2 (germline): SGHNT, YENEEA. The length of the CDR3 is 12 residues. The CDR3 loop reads CASGFERGTAFF. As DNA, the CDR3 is TGTGCCAGCGGCTTTGAAAGGGGTACGGCTTTCTTT.

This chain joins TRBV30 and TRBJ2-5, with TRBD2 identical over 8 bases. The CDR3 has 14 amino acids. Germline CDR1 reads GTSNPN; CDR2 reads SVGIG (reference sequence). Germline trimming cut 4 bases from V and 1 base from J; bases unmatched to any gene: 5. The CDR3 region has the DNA TGTGCCTGGAAAACTAGCGGCCTCCAAGAGACCCAGTACTTC. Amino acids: CAWKTSGLQETQYF.

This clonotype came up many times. Here the CDR3 DNA reads TGTGCCAGCGAGCGGGAGAGGTCCAAAAACATTCAGTACTTC. Encoded protein: CASERERSKNIQYF. J is TRBJ2-4 and V is TRBV2, with TRBD2 identical over 8 bases. CDR3 length equals 14 residues. The V segment lost 8 bases and the J segment 2 bases; nucleotides outside the gene matches: 5. The germline V gene encodes CDR1 SNHLY and CDR2 FYNNEI.